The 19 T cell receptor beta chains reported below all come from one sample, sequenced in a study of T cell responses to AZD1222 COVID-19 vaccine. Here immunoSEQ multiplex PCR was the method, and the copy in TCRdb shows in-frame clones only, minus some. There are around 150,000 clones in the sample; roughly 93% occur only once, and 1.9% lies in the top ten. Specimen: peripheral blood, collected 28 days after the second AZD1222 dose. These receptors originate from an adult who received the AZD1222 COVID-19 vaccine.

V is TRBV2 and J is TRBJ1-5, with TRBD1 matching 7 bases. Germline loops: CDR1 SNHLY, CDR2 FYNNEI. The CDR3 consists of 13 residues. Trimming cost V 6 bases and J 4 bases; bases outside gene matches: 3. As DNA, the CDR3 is TGTGCCAGCAGGGGGACAGCAAATCAGCCCCAGCATTTT. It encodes CASRGTANQPQHF.

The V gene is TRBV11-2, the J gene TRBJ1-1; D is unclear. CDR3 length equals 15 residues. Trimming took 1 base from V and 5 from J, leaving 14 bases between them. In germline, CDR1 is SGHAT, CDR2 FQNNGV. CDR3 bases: TGTGCCAGCAGCTTAGGGAGGAGGGCGGAGACTGAAGCTTTCTTT. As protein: CASSLGRRAETEAFF.

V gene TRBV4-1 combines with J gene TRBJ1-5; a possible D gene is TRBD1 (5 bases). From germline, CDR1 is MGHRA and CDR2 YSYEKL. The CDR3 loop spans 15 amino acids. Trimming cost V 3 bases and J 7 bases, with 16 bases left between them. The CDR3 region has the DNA TGCGCCAGCAGCCACCCGGGAGAAGGGGTACAGCCCCAGCATTTT. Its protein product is CASSHPGEGVQPQHF.

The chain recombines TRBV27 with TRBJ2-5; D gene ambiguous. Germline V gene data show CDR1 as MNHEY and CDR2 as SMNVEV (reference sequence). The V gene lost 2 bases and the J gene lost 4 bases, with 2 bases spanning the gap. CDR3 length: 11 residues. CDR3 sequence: CASSLGETQYF. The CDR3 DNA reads TGTGCCAGCAGTTTAGGAGAGACCCAGTACTTC.

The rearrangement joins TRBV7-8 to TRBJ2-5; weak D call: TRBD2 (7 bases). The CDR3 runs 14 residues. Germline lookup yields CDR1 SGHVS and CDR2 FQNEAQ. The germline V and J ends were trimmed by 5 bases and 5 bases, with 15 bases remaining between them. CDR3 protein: CASSPRGGMETQYF. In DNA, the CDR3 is TGTGCCAGCAGCCCGAGGGGGGGGATGGAGACCCAGTACTTC.

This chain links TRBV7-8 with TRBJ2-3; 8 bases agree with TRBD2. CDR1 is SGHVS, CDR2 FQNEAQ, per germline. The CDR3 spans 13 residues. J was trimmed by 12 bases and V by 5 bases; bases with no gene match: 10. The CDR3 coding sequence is TGTGCCAGCAGCCCCCTTTCCGGGGGGGCCCAGTATTTT. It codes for CASSPLSGGAQYF.

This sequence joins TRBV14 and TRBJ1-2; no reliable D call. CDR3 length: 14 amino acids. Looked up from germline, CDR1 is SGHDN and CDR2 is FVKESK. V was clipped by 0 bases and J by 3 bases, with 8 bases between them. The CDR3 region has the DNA TGTGCCAGCAGCCAAGATTTCGGGGACTATGGCTACACCTTC. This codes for CASSQDFGDYGYTF.

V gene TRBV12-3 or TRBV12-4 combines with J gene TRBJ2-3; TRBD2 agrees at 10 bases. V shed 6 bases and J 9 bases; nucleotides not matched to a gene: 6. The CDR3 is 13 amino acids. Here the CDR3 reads CASRSGTSVTQYF. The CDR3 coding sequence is TGTGCCAGCAGATCCGGGACTAGCGTAACGCAGTATTTT.

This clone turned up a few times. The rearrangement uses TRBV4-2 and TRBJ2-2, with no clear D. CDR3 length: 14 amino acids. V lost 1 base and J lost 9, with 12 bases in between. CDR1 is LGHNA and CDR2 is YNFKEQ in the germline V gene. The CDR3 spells CASSQAADSRELFF. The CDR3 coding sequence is TGTGCCAGCAGCCAAGCCGCGGATAGCCGGGAGCTGTTTTTT.

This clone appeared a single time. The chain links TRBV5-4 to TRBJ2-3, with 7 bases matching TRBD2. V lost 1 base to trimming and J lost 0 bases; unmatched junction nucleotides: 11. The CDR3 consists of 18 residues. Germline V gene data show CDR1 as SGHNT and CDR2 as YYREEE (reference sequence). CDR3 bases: TGTGCCAGCAGCTTGCTCCAGCGGGGTTTCCCTAGCACAGATACGCAGTATTTT. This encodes CASSLLQRGFPSTDTQYF.

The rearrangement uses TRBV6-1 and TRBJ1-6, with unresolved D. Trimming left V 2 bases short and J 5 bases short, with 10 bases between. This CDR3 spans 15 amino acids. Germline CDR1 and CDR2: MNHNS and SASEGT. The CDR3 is CASSERRDHNSPLHF. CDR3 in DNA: TGTGCCAGCAGTGAAAGGAGGGATCATAATTCACCCCTCCACTTT.

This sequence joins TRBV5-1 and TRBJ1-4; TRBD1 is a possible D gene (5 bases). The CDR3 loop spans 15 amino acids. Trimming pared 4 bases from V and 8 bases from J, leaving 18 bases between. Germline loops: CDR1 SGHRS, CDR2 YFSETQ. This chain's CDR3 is CASSESPGRVEKLFF. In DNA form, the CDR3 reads TGCGCCAGCAGCGAGTCCCCAGGGAGGGTGGAAAAACTGTTTTTT.

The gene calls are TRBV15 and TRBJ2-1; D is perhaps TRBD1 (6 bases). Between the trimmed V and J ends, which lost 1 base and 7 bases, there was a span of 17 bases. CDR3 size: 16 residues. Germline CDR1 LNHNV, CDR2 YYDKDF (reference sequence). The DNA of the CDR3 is TGTGCCACCAGCAGAGTACACAGGGACCGGAGAAATGAGCAGTTCTTC. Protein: CATSRVHRDRRNEQFF.

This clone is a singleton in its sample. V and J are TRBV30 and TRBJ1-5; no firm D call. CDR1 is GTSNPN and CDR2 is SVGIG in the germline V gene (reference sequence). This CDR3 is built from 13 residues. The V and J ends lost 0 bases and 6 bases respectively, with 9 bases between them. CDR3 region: CAWSVSGGQPQHF. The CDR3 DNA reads TGTGCCTGGAGTGTAAGTGGTGGTCAGCCCCAGCATTTT.

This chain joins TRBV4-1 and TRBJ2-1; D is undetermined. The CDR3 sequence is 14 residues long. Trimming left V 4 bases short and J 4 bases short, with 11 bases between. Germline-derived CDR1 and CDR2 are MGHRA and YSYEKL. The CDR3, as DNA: TGCGCCAGCAGCCCCTTAGAGCAATACAATGAGCAGTTCTTC. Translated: CASSPLEQYNEQFF.

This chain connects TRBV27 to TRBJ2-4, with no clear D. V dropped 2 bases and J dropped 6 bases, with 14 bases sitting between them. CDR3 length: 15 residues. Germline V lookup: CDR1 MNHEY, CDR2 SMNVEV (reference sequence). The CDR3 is CASSLGGNIRNIQYF. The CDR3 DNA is TGTGCCAGCAGTTTAGGCGGAAATATAAGAAACATTCAGTACTTC.

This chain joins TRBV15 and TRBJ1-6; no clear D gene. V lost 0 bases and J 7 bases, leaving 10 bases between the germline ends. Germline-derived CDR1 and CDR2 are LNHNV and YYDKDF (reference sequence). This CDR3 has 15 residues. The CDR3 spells CATSREWANNSPLHF. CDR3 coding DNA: TGTGCCACCAGCAGAGAATGGGCCAACAATTCACCCCTCCACTTT.

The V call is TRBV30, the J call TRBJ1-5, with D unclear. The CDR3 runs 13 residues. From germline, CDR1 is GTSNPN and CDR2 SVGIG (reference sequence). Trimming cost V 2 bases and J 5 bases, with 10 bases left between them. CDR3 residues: CAWSSGRDQPQHF. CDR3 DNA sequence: TGTGCCTGGAGTTCGGGCCGAGATCAGCCCCAGCATTTT.

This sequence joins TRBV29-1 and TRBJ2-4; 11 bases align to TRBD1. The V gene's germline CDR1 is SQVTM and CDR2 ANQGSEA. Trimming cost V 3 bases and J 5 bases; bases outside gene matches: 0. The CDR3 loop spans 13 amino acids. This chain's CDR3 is CSVEGQGENIQYF. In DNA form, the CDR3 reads TGCAGCGTTGAGGGACAGGGGGAAAACATTCAGTACTTC.